Listed here are 27 T cell receptor beta chains from one sample, sequenced in a study of shared clonotypes between healthy human individuals. The assay was immunoSEQ multiplex PCR, and TCRdb's table has in-frame clones only and misses some. The sample includes around 700,000 clones, around 74% of them seen just once. Source material: memory CD4+ T cells sorted from blood. As for subset: CD45RA-negative fraction. Every receptor here comes from a woman aged 25 to 39 in good health.

V is TRBV5-1 and J is TRBJ1-1, with 9 bases lining up with TRBD1. J gave up 0 bases and V 4 bases, and 7 bases lay outside the gene matches. This CDR3 spans 16 amino acids. CDR1 and CDR2 from the germline V gene are SGHRS and YFSETQ. The CDR3 bases are TGCGCCAGCAGCCGGTCCGGGACAGGGATGAACACTGAAGCTTTCTTT. This sequence encodes CASSRSGTGMNTEAFF. The full variable domain, rest sourced from reference TRBV5-1 and TRBJ1-1, is KAGVTQTPRYLIKTRGQQVTLSCSPISGHRSVSWYQQTPGQGLQFLFEYFSETQRNKGNFPGRFSGRQFSNSRSEMNVSTLELGDSALYLCASSRSGTGMNTEAFFGQGTRLTVV.

This sequence joins TRBV7-2 and TRBJ2-7, with 8 positions matching TRBD2. The V segment lost 5 bases and the J segment 4 bases; nucleotides outside the gene matches: 10. The germline V gene encodes CDR1 SGHTA and CDR2 FQGNSA. The CDR3 runs to 15 residues. The CDR3 here is CASSPSGLVAYEQYF. DNA of the CDR3: TGTGCCAGCAGCCCATCGGGACTAGTCGCGTACGAGCAGTACTTC. Together with reference TRBV7-2 and TRBJ2-7, the CDR3 gives the full variable domain: GAGVSQSPSNKVTEKGKDVELRCDPISGHTALYWYRQSLGQGLEFLIYFQGNSAPDKSGLPSDRFSAERTGGSVSTLTIQRTQQEDSAVYLCASSPSGLVAYEQYFGPGTRLTVT.

The genes are TRBV13 and TRBJ2-7; D is tentatively TRBD1 or TRBD2 (6 bases each). There are 15 residues in the CDR3. Germline V CDR1 and CDR2: PRHDT, FYEKMQ (reference sequence). The V end was cut by 5 bases, the J end by 2 bases, with 16 bases between. CDR3 nucleotide sequence: TGTGCCAGCAGCCGATTCACAGGGACTGCCTACGAGCAGTACTTC. It specifies CASSRFTGTAYEQYF.

This clone was picked up a small number of times. V and J are TRBV2 and TRBJ1-5, with D tentatively TRBD1 (6 bases). Trimming took 4 bases from V and 7 from J, leaving 14 bases between them. Germline V gene lookup returns CDR1 SNHLY and CDR2 FYNNEI. The CDR3 consists of 14 residues. This CDR3 reads CASSVLAGDQPQHF. In DNA form, the CDR3 reads TGTGCCAGCAGTGTTTTGGCAGGGGACCAGCCCCAGCATTTT.

Points on this clone: The same CDR3 arises from other DNA sequences in this sample as well. The chain combines TRBV5-1 with TRBJ2-5; D is possibly TRBD2 (6 bases). Trimming cost V 1 base and J 2 bases, with 9 bases left between them. Per germline, CDR1 SGHRS and CDR2 YFSETQ. CDR3 length equals 14 residues. CDR3 residues: CASSLWGDQETQYF. CDR3 bases: TGCGCCAGCAGCTTGTGGGGGGATCAAGAGACCCAGTACTTC.

The rearrangement links TRBV7-3 to TRBJ2-5; 7 nucleotides align to TRBD2. There are 14 residues in the CDR3. Unmatched junction bases numbered 5, after V lost 3 bases and J lost 4 bases. Looked up from germline, CDR1 is SGHTA and CDR2 is FQGTGA. The CDR3 sequence is CASSFVTGGETQYF. CDR3 coding DNA: TGTGCCAGCAGCTTTGTAACGGGAGGAGAGACCCAGTACTTC.

V gene TRBV18 combines with J gene TRBJ1-3; TRBD1 agrees at 10 bases. The CDR3 runs 17 residues. From germline, CDR1 is KGHSH and CDR2 LQKENI. Trimming at V came to 3 bases and at J to 4 bases, leaving 9 bases not matched to a gene. The CDR3 DNA follows: TGTGCCAGCTCACCCGGACAGGGGGGCCTTGCGGGAAACACCATATATTTT. Translated: CASSPGQGGLAGNTIYF.

This clone appeared a few times. The same CDR3 also results from other DNA sequences found in this sample. This chain links TRBV18 with TRBJ1-5; D unresolved. This CDR3 is 13 amino acids long. V gave up 2 bases and J gave up 4 bases, with 6 bases separating them. Germline V gene lookup returns CDR1 KGHSH and CDR2 LQKENI. The CDR3 sequence: CASSPGENQPQHF. The CDR3 bases are TGTGCCAGCTCACCAGGGGAAAATCAGCCCCAGCATTTT.

This chain connects TRBV28 to TRBJ1-1, with 7 nucleotides matching TRBD1. Germline V gives CDR1 MDHEN, CDR2 SYDVKM. The CDR3 is 14 amino acids. With V trimmed by 3 bases and J by 1 base, 2 bases remained unmatched. CDR3 bases: TGTGCCAGCAGTTTGGGGGACAGGAACACTGAAGCTTTCTTT. Its translation is CASSLGDRNTEAFF.

The chain has TRBV28 and TRBJ2-7; TRBD2 might be the D (5 bases). CDR1 and CDR2 (germline): MDHEN, SYDVKM. The CDR3 has 15 amino acids. V gave up 3 bases and J gave up 6 bases, with 18 bases separating them. The CDR3 DNA reads TGTGCCAGCAGTTTTGGGAGACAAGGGTCCGGCGAGCAGTACTTC. This translates into CASSFGRQGSGEQYF.

CDR3 amino acids: CASTLGGAYEQYF. The DNA for the CDR3 is TGTGCCAGCACCCTAGGAGGTGCCTACGAGCAGTACTTC. V usage is TRBV28 and J usage is TRBJ2-7; D possibly corresponds to TRBD2 (5 bases). The length of the CDR3 is 13 residues. Trimming cost V 7 bases and J 2 bases, with 12 bases left between them. CDR1 and CDR2 (germline): MDHEN, SYDVKM.

In its sample, this clone was seen many times. The J gene is TRBJ1-1, the V gene TRBV5-1, with TRBD1 as a possible D gene (5 bases). The CDR3 has 14 residues. The germline V and J ends were trimmed by 1 base and 2 bases, with 9 bases remaining between them. CDR1 and CDR2 from the germline V gene are SGHRS and YFSETQ. In nucleotides, the CDR3 is TGCGCCAGCAGCTTGTTAACAGGCAACACTGAAGCTTTCTTT. It is translated as CASSLLTGNTEAFF. The variable domain in full, with the rest retrieved from reference TRBV5-1 and TRBJ1-1, is KAGVTQTPRYLIKTRGQQVTLSCSPISGHRSVSWYQQTPGQGLQFLFEYFSETQRNKGNFPGRFSGRQFSNSRSEMNVSTLELGDSALYLCASSLLTGNTEAFFGQGTRLTVV.

The rearrangement links TRBV7-2 to TRBJ2-5; D tentatively fits TRBD1 or TRBD2 (5 bases each). The germline V gene has CDR1 SGHTA and CDR2 FQGNSA. Trimming pared 7 bases from V and 4 bases from J, leaving 13 bases between. The CDR3 has 13 amino acids. The CDR3 region is CASTGTALETQYF. CDR3 nucleotides: TGTGCCAGCACAGGGACGGCTTTAGAGACCCAGTACTTC. Based on the CDR3 plus reference TRBV7-2 and TRBJ2-5, the full variable domain is GAGVSQSPSNKVTEKGKDVELRCDPISGHTALYWYRQSLGQGLEFLIYFQGNSAPDKSGLPSDRFSAERTGGSVSTLTIQRTQQEDSAVYLCASTGTALETQYFGPGTRLLVL.

This sequence joins TRBV4-1 and TRBJ1-2; possible D gene TRBD1, 5 bases. Germline-derived CDR1 and CDR2 are MGHRA and YSYEKL. This CDR3 contains 14 residues. V was cut by 0 bases and J by 5 bases, with 10 bases left in between. CDR3 coding DNA: TGCGCCAGCAGCCAAGAAAGTCAGGGTTATGGCTACACCTTC. Translated, it gives CASSQESQGYGYTF.

A remark on this clone: A much larger clone sits a single nucleotide away, making a read error possible. Within the sample, other DNA sequences also encode this same CDR3. The genes are TRBV28 and TRBJ2-2; D ambiguous. This CDR3 is built from 12 residues. Trimming pared 6 bases from V and 0 bases from J, leaving 2 bases between. CDR1 is MDHEN, CDR2 SYDVKM, per germline. The CDR3 reads CASSSNTGELFF. The DNA for the CDR3 is TGTGCCAGCAGCTCGAACACCGGGGAGCTGTTTTTT.

The sample holds a few counts of this clone. V is TRBV4-1 and J is TRBJ2-5; 10 nucleotides match TRBD1. CDR1 MGHRA and CDR2 YSYEKL come from the germline V gene. V was pared by 3 bases and J by 4 bases, with 5 bases of the junction left unmatched. This CDR3 is built from 15 residues. The CDR3 region is CASSQEGQGRETQYF. In DNA, the CDR3 is TGCGCCAGCAGCCAGGAGGGACAGGGGAGAGAGACCCAGTACTTC.

The chain links TRBV19 to TRBJ2-7; D uncertain. The CDR3 spans 15 residues. The V and J ends lost 7 bases and 1 base respectively, with 17 bases between them. Germline loops: CDR1 LNHDA, CDR2 SQIVND (reference sequence). CDR3: CASTRAHYGSYEQYF. CDR3 bases: TGTGCCAGTACTAGGGCCCATTACGGGTCCTACGAGCAGTACTTC.

This chain joins TRBV25-1 and TRBJ2-7; 7 nucleotides match TRBD2. Germline V CDR1 and CDR2: MGHDK, SYGVNS. Trimming removed 1 base from V and 7 bases from J; junction bases left unmatched: 4. This CDR3 comprises 13 residues. The CDR3 reads CASSEWGGGEQYF. CDR3 DNA sequence: TGTGCCAGCAGTGAATGGGGCGGGGGTGAGCAGTACTTC.

The rearrangement links TRBV4-1 to TRBJ1-4, with 8 bases aligning to TRBD1. Trimming at V came to 4 bases and at J to 6 bases, leaving 7 bases not matched to a gene. The CDR3 loop spans 15 amino acids. Germline CDR1 MGHRA, CDR2 YSYEKL. The CDR3 sequence is CASSLSGTGDEKLFF. Written as DNA, the CDR3 is TGCGCCAGCAGCCTATCCGGGACAGGAGATGAAAAACTGTTTTTT.

The chain is built from TRBV5-4 and TRBJ2-7, with D possibly matching TRBD2 (5 bases). The CDR3 contains 14 residues. Germline-derived CDR1 and CDR2 are SGHNT and YYREEE (reference sequence). V lost 0 bases and J 3 bases, leaving 10 bases between the germline ends. Here the CDR3 reads CASSLVGDDYEQYF. DNA for the CDR3: TGTGCCAGCAGCTTGGTGGGAGACGACTACGAGCAGTACTTC.

Turning to this clone: The same CDR3 also results from other DNA sequences found in this sample. The genes are TRBV2 and TRBJ2-1; TRBD2 matches at 8 bases. The CDR3 spans 15 residues. Germline V gives CDR1 SNHLY, CDR2 FYNNEI. V was clipped by 5 bases and J by 0 bases; unmatched bases: 3. CDR3 in amino acids: CASSLSGSSYNEQFF. CDR3 coding DNA: TGTGCCAGCAGTCTCAGCGGGAGCTCCTACAATGAGCAGTTCTTC.

The J gene is TRBJ1-1, the V gene TRBV6-1, with a weak D call TRBD1 (6 bases). Germline V gene sequence: CDR1 MNHNS, CDR2 SASEGT. V lost 3 bases to trimming and J lost 4 bases, with 12 bases between them. This CDR3 is 14 amino acids long. The CDR3 DNA is TGTGCCAGCAGTGATGCGACAGGCACCACTGAAGCTTTCTTT. The encoded protein is CASSDATGTTEAFF.

This sequence joins TRBV7-2 and TRBJ1-2; D is unclear. V lost 5 bases and J lost 3, with 7 bases in between. This CDR3 is built from 12 residues. CDR1 is SGHTA, CDR2 FQGNSA, per germline. CDR3 nucleotide sequence: TGTGCCAGCAGCGCGGATTACTATGGCTACACCTTC. As protein: CASSADYYGYTF. The variable domain in full, completed from reference TRBV7-2 and TRBJ1-2, reads GAGVSQSPSNKVTEKGKDVELRCDPISGHTALYWYRQSLGQGLEFLIYFQGNSAPDKSGLPSDRFSAERTGGSVSTLTIQRTQQEDSAVYLCASSADYYGYTFGSGTRLTVV.

The chain employs TRBV11-3 and TRBJ1-5; D gene unclear. In germline, CDR1 is SGHNT, CDR2 YENEEA. V was clipped by 5 bases and J by 1 base, with 15 bases between them. The CDR3 runs 16 residues. DNA for the CDR3: TGTGCCAGCAGCCTCCAGGAGGGCTCGAGCAATCAGCCCCAGCATTTT. Translation gives CASSLQEGSSNQPQHF.

The chain combines TRBV12-5 with TRBJ2-1, with 12 bases aligning to TRBD2. The V segment lost 0 bases and the J segment 9 bases; nucleotides outside the gene matches: 9. The germline V gene encodes CDR1 LGHNT and CDR2 FRNRAP. The CDR3 has 17 residues. As DNA, the CDR3 is TGTGCTAGTGGTTTGGTACTTACTAAACTAGCGGGAGGTGAGCAGTTCTTC. This codes for CASGLVLTKLAGGEQFF.

In its sample, this clone was seen once. The identical CDR3 is also encoded by other nucleotide sequences in the sample. The rearrangement uses TRBV7-9 and TRBJ2-2, with 10 bases that match TRBD2. CDR3 length: 16 amino acids. Trimming took 4 bases from V and 1 from J; bases not matched to a gene: 3. The germline gives CDR1 SEHNR, CDR2 FQNEAQ (reference sequence). CDR3 region: CASSSRTSGNTGELFF. In DNA form, the CDR3 reads TGTGCCAGCAGCTCAAGGACTAGCGGGAACACCGGGGAGCTGTTTTTT.

On this clone itself: Additional DNA sequences in this sample encode the identical CDR3. V usage is TRBV27 and J usage is TRBJ2-2, with TRBD1 matching 8 bases. There are 13 residues in the CDR3. V trimming: 7 bases; J trimming: 3 bases; junction bases outside the gene matches: 1. Germline CDR1 and CDR2: MNHEY and SMNVEV (reference sequence). The CDR3 region has the DNA TGTGCCAGCATGACAGGGGACACCGGGGAGCTGTTTTTT. As protein: CASMTGDTGELFF.